This is a list of T cell receptor beta chains from one sample in a study of high-grade serous ovarian cancer treatment subgroups. Clones were sequenced by immunoSEQ multiplex PCR, and TCRdb holds only the in-frame ones, with some missing. The profile shows about 36,000 clones, roughly three quarters of them singletons. The source material was tumor tissue. The source is a human donor with high-grade serous ovarian cancer. CDR3s include the opening cysteine and the closing phenylalanine or tryptophan. A D gene is named only where the DNA matches it firmly. A row's size may be missing; if present it is once, few, many or a size class.

J gene: TRBJ1-2; V gene: TRBV6-1; clone size: -; D gene: TRBD1; CDR3 protein: CASRGQGYGYTF; CDR3 DNA: TGTGCCAGCAGGGGACAGGGGTATGGCTACACCTTC
J gene: TRBJ2-3; V gene: TRBV19; clone size: -; D gene: TRBD2; CDR3 protein: CASSFTSGGGTTDTQYF; CDR3 DNA: TGTGCCAGTAGTTTTACTAGCGGGGGGGGGACCACAGATACGCAGTATTTT
J gene: TRBJ1-2; V gene: TRBV5-5; clone size: -; D gene: TRBD1; CDR3 protein: CASSLDRGRVYGYTF; CDR3 DNA: TGTGCCAGCAGCCTGGACAGGGGGCGCGTCTATGGCTACACCTTC
J gene: TRBJ2-5; V gene: TRBV15; clone size: -; D gene: -; CDR3 protein: CATSRVGLGGGKETQYF; CDR3 DNA: TGTGCCACCAGCAGAGTGGGCCTAGGAGGGGGTAAAGAGACCCAGTACTTC
J gene: TRBJ2-1; V gene: TRBV19; clone size: -; D gene: -; CDR3 protein: CASSLGELDYNEQFF; CDR3 DNA: TGTGCCAGTAGTCTAGGGGAGCTAGACTACAATGAGCAGTTCTTC
J gene: TRBJ2-3; V gene: TRBV11-2; clone size: -; D gene: -; CDR3 protein: CASSFRWGAKGTDTQYF; CDR3 DNA: TGTGCCAGCAGCTTTCGATGGGGGGCGAAGGGCACAGATACGCAGTATTTT
J gene: TRBJ1-5; V gene: TRBV6-1; clone size: -; D gene: -; CDR3 protein: CASSETRSNQPQHF; CDR3 DNA: TGTGCCAGCAGTGAGACGAGAAGCAATCAGCCCCAGCATTTT
J gene: TRBJ1-5; V gene: TRBV28; clone size: -; D gene: -; CDR3 protein: CASSLVRSHDNQPQHF; CDR3 DNA: TGTGCCAGCAGTTTGGTCCGCTCTCATGACAATCAGCCCCAGCATTTT
J gene: TRBJ1-1; V gene: TRBV28; clone size: -; D gene: -; CDR3 protein: CASSLDRAHVTEAFF; CDR3 DNA: TGTGCCAGCAGTTTAGATAGGGCCCATGTCACTGAAGCTTTCTTT
J gene: TRBJ1-1; V gene: TRBV28; clone size: once; D gene: -; CDR3 protein: CASSLFPGEAFF; CDR3 DNA: TGTGCCAGCAGTTTATTCCCCGGAGAAGCTTTCTTT
J gene: TRBJ1-1; V gene: TRBV7-7; clone size: -; D gene: -; CDR3 protein: CASRRGGNTEAFF; CDR3 DNA: TGTGCCAGCAGGCGGGGGGGGAACACTGAAGCTTTCTTT
J gene: TRBJ2-5; V gene: TRBV6-1; clone size: once; D gene: -; CDR3 protein: CASRTGDTGPRTQYF; CDR3 DNA: TGTGCCAGCAGGACGGGGGATACAGGCCCCAGGACCCAGTACTTC
J gene: TRBJ1-4; V gene: TRBV11-2; clone size: -; D gene: -; CDR3 protein: CASRRSDEKLFF; CDR3 DNA: TGTGCCAGCCGTCGGTCGGATGAAAAACTGTTTTTT
J gene: TRBJ2-7; V gene: TRBV13; clone size: -; D gene: -; CDR3 protein: CASSPSYEQYF; CDR3 DNA: TGTGCCAGCAGCCCTTCCTACGAGCAGTACTTC
J gene: TRBJ1-3; V gene: TRBV29-1; clone size: -; D gene: -; CDR3 protein: CSVLDYSSGNTIYF; CDR3 DNA: TGCAGCGTTTTAGACTATAGCTCTGGAAACACCATATATTTT
J gene: TRBJ2-7; V gene: TRBV27; clone size: -; D gene: -; CDR3 protein: CASSSQPGASYEQYF; CDR3 DNA: TGTGCCAGCAGTTCCCAGCCTGGGGCCTCCTACGAGCAGTACTTC
J gene: TRBJ1-6; V gene: TRBV6-5; clone size: -; D gene: -; CDR3 protein: CASSYAQGNSPLHF; CDR3 DNA: TGTGCCAGCAGTTACGCCCAGGGAAATTCACCCCTCCACTTT
J gene: TRBJ1-4; V gene: TRBV2; clone size: -; D gene: TRBD1; CDR3 protein: CASSVPGQGYEKLFF; CDR3 DNA: TGTGCCAGCAGTGTTCCGGGACAGGGGTACGAAAAACTGTTTTTT
J gene: TRBJ2-7; V gene: TRBV7-9; clone size: -; D gene: -; CDR3 protein: CASSRQPYEQYF; CDR3 DNA: TGTGCCAGCAGCCGACAGCCCTACGAGCAGTACTTC
J gene: TRBJ2-7; V gene: TRBV5-1; clone size: -; D gene: TRBD1; CDR3 protein: CASSPRTGDYEQYF; CDR3 DNA: TGCGCCAGCAGCCCCCGGACAGGAGACTACGAGCAGTACTTC
J gene: TRBJ1-6; V gene: TRBV4-3; clone size: -; D gene: -; CDR3 protein: CASSLGPFSPLHF; CDR3 DNA: TGCGCCAGCAGTCTCGGCCCTTTTTCACCCCTCCACTTT
J gene: TRBJ2-3; V gene: TRBV9; clone size: -; D gene: TRBD2; CDR3 protein: CASSTGTSGTDTQYF; CDR3 DNA: TGTGCCAGCAGCACCGGGACTAGCGGCACAGATACGCAGTATTTT
J gene: TRBJ2-7; V gene: TRBV7-2; clone size: -; D gene: -; CDR3 protein: CASSRTGFSYEQYF; CDR3 DNA: TGTGCCAGCAGCCGCACAGGCTTCTCCTACGAGCAGTACTTC
J gene: TRBJ1-3; V gene: TRBV7-9; clone size: -; D gene: -; CDR3 protein: CASSPPVSYSGNTIYF; CDR3 DNA: TGTGCCAGCAGCCCACCCGTCTCGTACTCTGGAAACACCATATATTTT
J gene: TRBJ2-1; V gene: TRBV11-2; clone size: -; D gene: -; CDR3 protein: CASSPGLGGSEQFF; CDR3 DNA: TGTGCCAGCAGCCCTGGGCTAGGGGGTAGTGAGCAGTTCTTC
J gene: TRBJ1-5; V gene: TRBV30; clone size: few; D gene: -; CDR3 protein: CAWSGPPNQPQHF; CDR3 DNA: TGTGCCTGGAGTGGACCCCCCAATCAGCCCCAGCATTTT
J gene: TRBJ2-7; V gene: TRBV19; clone size: few; D gene: -; CDR3 protein: CASSPLPIGIFEQYF; CDR3 DNA: TGTGCCAGTAGCCCCCTTCCGATAGGGATTTTCGAGCAGTACTTC
J gene: TRBJ2-7; V gene: TRBV6-6; clone size: -; D gene: TRBD2; CDR3 protein: CASSELAGVAEQYF; CDR3 DNA: TGTGCCAGCAGCGAACTAGCGGGAGTAGCCGAGCAGTACTTC
J gene: TRBJ2-1; V gene: TRBV6-5; clone size: -; D gene: TRBD2; CDR3 protein: CASSYSGTSRKLEQFF; CDR3 DNA: TGTGCCAGCAGTTACTCCGGGACTAGCAGGAAGTTGGAGCAGTTCTTC
J gene: TRBJ1-2; V gene: TRBV2; clone size: -; D gene: -; CDR3 protein: CASSDRVQARGYTF; CDR3 DNA: TGTGCCAGCAGTGACAGGGTCCAGGCGCGAGGCTACACCTTC
J gene: TRBJ1-5; V gene: TRBV19; clone size: -; D gene: TRBD1; CDR3 protein: CASSRGGSYSNQPQHF; CDR3 DNA: TGTGCCAGTAGCAGGGGGGGCTCTTATAGCAATCAGCCCCAGCATTTT
J gene: TRBJ1-3; V gene: TRBV15; clone size: -; D gene: TRBD1; CDR3 protein: CATSRTRGHGGNTIYF; CDR3 DNA: TGTGCCACCAGCAGGACCAGGGGGCATGGTGGAAACACCATATATTTT
J gene: TRBJ2-7; V gene: TRBV28; clone size: -; D gene: -; CDR3 protein: CASGEPLEQYF; CDR3 DNA: TGTGCCAGCGGAGAACCTTTGGAGCAGTACTTC
J gene: TRBJ2-3; V gene: TRBV5-6; clone size: -; D gene: TRBD2; CDR3 protein: CASSGASGSVTDTQYF; CDR3 DNA: TGTGCCAGCAGCGGGGCTAGCGGGAGCGTGACAGATACGCAGTATTTT
J gene: TRBJ1-2; V gene: TRBV28; clone size: -; D gene: -; CDR3 protein: CAISRDLNYGYTF; CDR3 DNA: TGTGCCATCTCCCGGGATCTTAACTATGGCTACACCTTC
J gene: TRBJ2-7; V gene: TRBV5-1; clone size: once; D gene: -; CDR3 protein: CASSRGTQSSYEQYF; CDR3 DNA: TGCGCCAGCAGCAGGGGAACCCAAAGCTCCTACGAGCAGTACTTC
J gene: TRBJ2-1; V gene: TRBV7-6; clone size: -; D gene: TRBD2; CDR3 protein: CASSPRREGNEQFF; CDR3 DNA: TGTGCCAGCAGCCCAAGGCGGGAGGGCAATGAGCAGTTCTTC
J gene: TRBJ2-1; V gene: TRBV20-1; clone size: -; D gene: -; CDR3 protein: CSPRLNNEQFF; CDR3 DNA: TGCAGTCCCCGACTGAACAATGAGCAGTTCTTC
J gene: TRBJ1-1; V gene: TRBV9; clone size: -; D gene: -; CDR3 protein: CASSADTFGGTEAFF; CDR3 DNA: TGTGCCAGCAGCGCGGACACCTTCGGGGGCACTGAAGCTTTCTTT
J gene: TRBJ2-3; V gene: TRBV7-2; clone size: once; D gene: -; CDR3 protein: CASSLGPGADTQYF; CDR3 DNA: TGTGCCAGCAGCTTGGGACCGGGGGCCGATACGCAGTATTTT
J gene: TRBJ2-6; V gene: TRBV5-1; clone size: -; D gene: -; CDR3 protein: CASSPGGVSGANVLTF; CDR3 DNA: TGCGCCAGCAGCCCGGGCGGGGTCTCTGGGGCCAACGTCCTGACTTTC
J gene: TRBJ2-7; V gene: TRBV5-1; clone size: -; D gene: -; CDR3 protein: CASSSQGGEQYF; CDR3 DNA: TGCGCCAGCAGCTCCCAGGGAGGCGAGCAGTACTTC
J gene: TRBJ1-6; V gene: TRBV5-1; clone size: -; D gene: -; CDR3 protein: CASSYEGSSYNSPLHF; CDR3 DNA: TGCGCCAGCAGCTATGAGGGGAGCTCCTATAATTCACCCCTCCACTTT